The next 10 T cell receptor beta chains were all read from a single sample in a study of blood T cell repertoires in COVID-19. TCRdb keeps only in-frame clones here, not all; method: immunoSEQ multiplex PCR. The sample comprises some 290,000 clones, roughly 90% of which are singletons, and roughly 2.8% rests with the top ten. The sample was peripheral blood. The receptors derive from a woman in her 30s with COVID-19, enrolled during active disease.

V gene TRBV19 combines with J gene TRBJ2-1, with 9 bases matching TRBD2. The length of the CDR3 is 16 residues. The germline CDR1 and CDR2 sequences are LNHDA and SQIVND (reference sequence). The V segment lost 4 bases and the J segment 0 bases; nucleotides outside the gene matches: 4. This chain's CDR3 is CASSRLADSSYNEQFF. CDR3 nucleotide sequence: TGTGCCAGTAGTAGACTAGCGGACAGCTCCTACAATGAGCAGTTCTTC.

The rearrangement uses TRBV5-1 and TRBJ1-2; 7 bases align to TRBD1. Trimming removed 6 bases from V and 0 bases from J; junction bases left unmatched: 5. The CDR3 has 14 residues. CDR1 SGHRS and CDR2 YFSETQ come from the germline V gene. CDR3 sequence reads: CASTSGTANYGYTF. CDR3 DNA sequence: TGCGCCAGCACCTCCGGGACAGCTAACTATGGCTACACCTTC.

The chain is built from TRBV28 and TRBJ2-7, with a tentative D call TRBD1 (5 bases). The V gene lost 3 bases and the J gene lost 2 bases, with 11 bases spanning the gap. Germline lookup yields CDR1 MDHEN and CDR2 SYDVKM. CDR3 length: 14 residues. In DNA, the CDR3 is TGTGCCAGCAGTTTTAGGGGCGAGCCCTACGAGCAGTACTTC. Amino acid sequence: CASSFRGEPYEQYF.

The chain joins TRBV20-1 to TRBJ2-3, with a possible D match to TRBD1 (5 bases). There are 13 residues in the CDR3. Germline CDR1 reads DFQATT; CDR2 reads SNEGSKA (reference sequence). Trimming cost V 3 bases and J 6 bases, with 13 bases left between them. DNA of the CDR3: TGCAGTGCTAGTTCAGGGCTGGAGGATACGCAGTATTTT. Encoded protein: CSASSGLEDTQYF.

The chain joins TRBV6-2 or TRBV6-3 to TRBJ1-1; weak D call: TRBD1 (6 bases). V lost 6 bases and J 0 bases, leaving 11 bases between the germline ends. The CDR3 has 14 amino acids. The germline V gene has CDR1 MNHEY and CDR2 SVGEGT. CDR3 sequence (DNA): TGTGCCAGCAGCCCGGGACAAATGAACACTGAAGCTTTCTTT. It is translated as CASSPGQMNTEAFF.

The chain recombines TRBV3-1 (or the pseudogene TRBV3-2) with TRBJ2-7; the match to TRBD1 covers 9 bases. The V gene's germline CDR1 is LGHDT and CDR2 YNNKEL (reference sequence). The V gene end was trimmed by 2 bases and the J gene end by 0 bases; junction bases not matched to a gene: 5. The CDR3 is 16 amino acids. CDR3 in DNA: TGTGCCAGCAGCCAAAGGGGACAGGGCCTCTCCTACGAGCAGTACTTC. This sequence encodes CASSQRGQGLSYEQYF.

The chain couples TRBV28 to TRBJ1-2, with 7 bases that match TRBD1. J was trimmed by 4 bases and V by 5 bases; bases with no gene match: 7. CDR3 length equals 14 residues. Germline lookup yields CDR1 MDHEN and CDR2 SYDVKM. DNA of the CDR3: TGTGCCAGCAGTACATCCGGGACAGCCTATGGCTACACCTTC. It encodes CASSTSGTAYGYTF.

This clone was counted once. The chain is built from TRBV5-1 and TRBJ2-1; perhaps TRBD2 as D (5 bases). Germline V CDR1 and CDR2: SGHRS, YFSETQ. The germline V and J ends were trimmed by 0 bases and 0 bases, with 10 bases remaining between them. The CDR3 is made up of 16 amino acids. The CDR3 DNA is TGCGCCAGCAGCTTGGGAGGGAGTTCCTCCTACAATGAGCAGTTCTTC. Encoded protein: CASSLGGSSSYNEQFF.

This chain joins TRBV6-1 and TRBJ1-5; D remains ambiguous. The CDR3 spans 16 residues. Germline V gene data show CDR1 as MNHNS and CDR2 as SASEGT. Trimming shortened V by 4 bases and J by 0 bases, and 13 bases separated the two germline ends. The CDR3 loop is CASSAETPYSNQPQHF. CDR3 coding DNA: TGTGCCAGCAGTGCTGAGACACCTTATAGCAATCAGCCCCAGCATTTT.

This clone has a handful of counts. The chain uses TRBV5-4 and TRBJ1-1; D is unclear. Germline CDR1 reads SGHNT; CDR2 reads YYREEE (reference sequence). V lost 0 bases and J 5 bases, leaving 8 bases between the germline ends. The CDR3 has 13 amino acids. The CDR3 sequence: CASSLDAGTEAFF. In DNA form, the CDR3 reads TGTGCCAGCAGCTTGGACGCGGGTACTGAAGCTTTCTTT.